The clone carrying this TCR beta chain has a handful of counts. Antigen unknown. This entry is derived from a study of CD8 T cells in ankylosing spondylitis. Overall study findings and caveats: CD8+ cells made up the disease-linked clones, which were relatively rare in peripheral blood.

For TCR beta, libraries came from quantitative 5'-RACE with molecular barcodes. TCRdb itself ran the 5' RACE reads through MiXCR, one entry per CDR3 protein. The sample includes a few hundred thousand distinct CDR3 sequences, about 11% seen only once; the top ten take roughly 6.8%. CDR1 and CDR2 (germline): SGHAT, FQNNGV. The CDR3 contains 14 residues. The V and J ends lost 2 bases and 7 bases respectively, with 14 bases between them. The chain joins TRBV11-2 to TRBJ2-5; tentative D call: TRBD2 (6 bases). Sequencing was performed on blood, either unsorted or a sorted T cell fraction (not recorded which). The TCR was taken from a male donor with ankylosing spondylitis or in good health (not recorded which). CDR3 nucleotides: TGTGCCAGCAGCTTAATACTAGCTTCTGGGACCCAGTACTTC. Residues: CASSLILASGTQYF.